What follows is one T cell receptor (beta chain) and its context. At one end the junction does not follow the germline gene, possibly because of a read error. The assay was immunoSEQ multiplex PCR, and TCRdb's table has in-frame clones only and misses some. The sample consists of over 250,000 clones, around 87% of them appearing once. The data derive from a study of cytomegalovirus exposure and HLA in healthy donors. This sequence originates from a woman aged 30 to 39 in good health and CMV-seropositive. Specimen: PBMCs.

The CDR3 sequence: CSATFPLVESF. The CDR3 DNA reads TGCAGTGCTACTTTCCCTTTAGTAGAGAGTTTC. The chain has TRBV20-1 and TRBJ2-7; D remains ambiguous. There are 11 residues in the CDR3. The V gene's germline CDR1 is DFQATT and CDR2 SNEGSKA (reference sequence).